The entry below gives a single T cell receptor beta chain sequence along with its context. Its antigen is not identified. The data are from a study of a mutant IDH1 vaccine in newly diagnosed glioma. On the study more broadly: Eight vaccinations went to patients in weeks 1, 3, 5, 7, 11, 15, 19, 23. Averaging roughly 40 years of age, treated patients were about 60% male and about 38% female. Receipt of radiotherapy, temozolomide, or both preceded the study, and most received both.

Time point in this sample: week 23, last vaccination. In every dose of vaccine, 300 ug of mutant IDH1 20-mer peptide was given alongside topical imiquimod. Germline lookup yields CDR1 LGHNA and CDR2 YNFKEQ. The CDR3 consists of 15 residues. Trimming stripped 0 bases from V and 12 bases from J, with 18 bases between. Some clones are missing from TCRdb's copy, which holds only in-frame ones; the method was immunoSEQ multiplex PCR. The sample records tens of thousands of clones, 65% to 80% being singletons. The sample consisted of PBMCs, taken from a glioma patient whose treatment included an IDH1 peptide vaccine. The origin of this receptor is a man aged 50-59 years with glioma. This rearrangement joins TRBV4-2 to TRBJ2-1; D possibly corresponds to TRBD2 (5 bases). As DNA, the CDR3 is TGTGCCAGCAGCCAAGAAAGCTCCTCCGGGGTACGGCAGTTCTTC. As protein: CASSQESSSGVRQFF.